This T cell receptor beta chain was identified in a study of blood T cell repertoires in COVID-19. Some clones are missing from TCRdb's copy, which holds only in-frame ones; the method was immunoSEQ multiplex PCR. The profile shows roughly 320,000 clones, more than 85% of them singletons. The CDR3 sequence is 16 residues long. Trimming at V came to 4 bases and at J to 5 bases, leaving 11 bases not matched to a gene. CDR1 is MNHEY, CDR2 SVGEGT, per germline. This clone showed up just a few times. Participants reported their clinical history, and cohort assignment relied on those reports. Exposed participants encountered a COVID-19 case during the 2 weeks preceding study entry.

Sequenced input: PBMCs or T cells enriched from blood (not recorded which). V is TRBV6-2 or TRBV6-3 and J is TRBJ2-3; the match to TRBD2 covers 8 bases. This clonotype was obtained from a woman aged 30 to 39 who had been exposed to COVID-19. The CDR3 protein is CASSSLSGGAGDTQYF. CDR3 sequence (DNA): TGTGCCAGCAGTTCCCTCTCCGGGGGGGCAGGAGATACGCAGTATTTT.